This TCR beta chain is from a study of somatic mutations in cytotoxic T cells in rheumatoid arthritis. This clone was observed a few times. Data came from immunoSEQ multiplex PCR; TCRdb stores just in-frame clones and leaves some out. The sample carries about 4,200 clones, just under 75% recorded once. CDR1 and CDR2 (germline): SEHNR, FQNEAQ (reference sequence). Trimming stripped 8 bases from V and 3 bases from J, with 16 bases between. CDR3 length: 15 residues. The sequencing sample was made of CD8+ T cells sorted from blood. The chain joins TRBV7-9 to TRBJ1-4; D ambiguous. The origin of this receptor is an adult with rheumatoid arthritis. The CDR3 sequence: CASSTSAGPNEKLFF. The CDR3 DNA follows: TGTGCCAGCTCAACTTCGGCAGGCCCTAATGAAAAACTGTTTTTT.